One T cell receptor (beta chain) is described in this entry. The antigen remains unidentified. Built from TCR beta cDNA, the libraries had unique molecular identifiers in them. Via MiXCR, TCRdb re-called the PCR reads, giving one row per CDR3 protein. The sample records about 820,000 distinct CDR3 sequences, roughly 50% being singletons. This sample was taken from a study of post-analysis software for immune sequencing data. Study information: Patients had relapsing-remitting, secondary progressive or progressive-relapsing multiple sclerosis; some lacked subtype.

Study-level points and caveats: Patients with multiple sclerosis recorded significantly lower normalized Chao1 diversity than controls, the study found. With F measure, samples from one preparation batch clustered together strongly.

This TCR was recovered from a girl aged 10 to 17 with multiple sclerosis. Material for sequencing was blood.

As DNA, the CDR3 is TGTGCCACCAGCAGAGATATGGAGAACACCGGGGAGCTGTTTTTT. Translating gives CATSRDMENTGELFF. The genes are TRBV15 and TRBJ2-2; unclear D gene. This CDR3 is 15 amino acids long. Trimming took 0 bases from V and 1 from J, leaving 6 bases between them. Germline CDR1 is LNHNV and CDR2 is YYDKDF (reference sequence).